The clone carrying this TCR beta chain was seen a handful of times. The antigen is not known. These data are taken from a study of T cell repertoires in cytomegalovirus infection. Whole-study context: Epitope selection comprised recently identified HLA-C-restricted CMV epitopes and well-studied HLA-B-restricted CMV epitopes. CMV infection together with matching HLA type was indicated by public TCR beta signatures.

The study's findings and limits: Cumulated frequencies of public TCR beta families served to identify carriers of CMV plus the relevant HLA. Clonotypes of TCR beta that were HLA-C-restricted and CMV-specific dominated the ex vivo response.

CDR1 MNHEY and CDR2 SMNVEV come from the germline V gene (reference sequence). Trimming removed 3 bases from V and 8 bases from J; junction bases left unmatched: 4. The CDR3 covers 14 residues. TCRdb redid the calling of the reads with MiXCR, one entry per CDR3 protein. The sample includes 750,000 to 900,000 distinct CDR3 sequences, 25% to 30% of them seen just once. The J gene is TRBJ1-6, the V gene TRBV27, with 7 bases matching TRBD1. This clonotype was sampled from a human donor in good health (CMV status not recorded). Some clones in this sample may be carry-over from other donors' samples. The specimen was cultured CD8+ T cells from PBMCs, collected from culture after CMV antigen stimulation. Written as DNA, the CDR3 is TGTGCCAGCAGTTTTGGAGGGGGCGATTCACCCCTCCACTTT. Amino acids: CASSFGGGDSPLHF.